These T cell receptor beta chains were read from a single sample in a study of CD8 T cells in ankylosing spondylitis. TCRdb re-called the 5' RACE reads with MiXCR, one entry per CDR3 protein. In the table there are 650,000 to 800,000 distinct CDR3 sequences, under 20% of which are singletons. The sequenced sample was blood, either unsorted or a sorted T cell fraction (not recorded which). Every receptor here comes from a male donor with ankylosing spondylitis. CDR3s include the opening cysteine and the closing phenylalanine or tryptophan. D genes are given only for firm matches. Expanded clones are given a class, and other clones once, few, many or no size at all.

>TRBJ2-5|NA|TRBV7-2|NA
CASSPIAVQETQYF
TGTGCCAGCAGCCCTATAGCGGTACAAGAGACCCAGTACTTC
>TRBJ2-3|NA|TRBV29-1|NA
CSVEDPGTDTQYF
TGCAGCGTTGAAGACCCAGGCACAGATACGCAGTATTTT
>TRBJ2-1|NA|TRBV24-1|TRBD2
CATSPGTSGGAVDEQFF
TGTGCCACCAGTCCCGGGACTAGCGGGGGGGCCGTGGATGAGCAGTTCTTC
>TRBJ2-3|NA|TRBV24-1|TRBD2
CATSGPGLAGHSTDTQYF
TGTGCCACCAGTGGCCCCGGACTAGCGGGACATAGCACAGATACGCAGTATTTT
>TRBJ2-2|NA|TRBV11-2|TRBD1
CASSLRHRGPNTGELFF
TGTGCCAGCAGCTTAAGACACAGGGGACCGAACACCGGGGAGCTGTTTTTT
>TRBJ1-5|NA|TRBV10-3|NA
CAISESIGQPQHF
TGTGCCATCAGTGAGTCCATCGGTCAGCCCCAGCATTTT
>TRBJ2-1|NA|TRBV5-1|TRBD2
CASSAGGVYNEQFF
TGCGCCAGCAGCGCGGGAGGAGTATACAATGAGCAGTTCTTC
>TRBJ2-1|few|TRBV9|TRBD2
CASSVRPSGNEQFF
TGTGCCAGCAGCGTACGCCCTAGCGGGAATGAGCAGTTCTTC
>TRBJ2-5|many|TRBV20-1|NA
CSARGETQYF
TGCAGTGCTAGAGGGGAGACCCAGTACTTC
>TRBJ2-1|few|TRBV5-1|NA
CASSSTPAGTGDNEQFF
TGCGCCAGCAGCTCAACCCCGGCCGGGACTGGAGACAATGAGCAGTTCTTC
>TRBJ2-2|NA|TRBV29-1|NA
CSVAPSPKTGELFF
TGCAGCGTTGCCCCCAGCCCGAAGACCGGGGAGCTGTTTTTT
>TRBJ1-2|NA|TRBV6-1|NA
CASSTGTASGYTF
TGTGCCAGCAGCACCGGGACCGCTAGCGGCTACACCTTC
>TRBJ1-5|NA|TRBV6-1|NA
CASRARATQPQHF
TGTGCCAGCAGGGCCCGGGCTACACAGCCCCAGCATTTT
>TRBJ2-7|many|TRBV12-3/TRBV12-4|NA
CASSLIAGVRYEQYF
TGTGCCAGCAGTTTAATTGCTGGGGTTCGTTACGAGCAGTACTTC
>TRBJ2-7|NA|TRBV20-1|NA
CSARRTDSYEQYF
TGCAGTGCTCGACGGACGGACTCCTACGAGCAGTACTTC
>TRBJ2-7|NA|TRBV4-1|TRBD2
CASSPGLAGGYSYEQYF
TGCGCCAGCAGCCCGGGACTAGCGGGAGGCTACTCCTACGAGCAGTACTTC
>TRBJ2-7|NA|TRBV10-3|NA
CAISGPGGSEQYF
TGTGCCATCAGTGGCCCGGGTGGCTCCGAGCAGTACTTC
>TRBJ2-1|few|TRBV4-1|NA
CASSQVEAVYNEQFF
TGCGCCAGCAGCCAAGTGGAAGCGGTTTACAATGAGCAGTTCTTC
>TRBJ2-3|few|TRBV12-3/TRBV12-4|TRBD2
CASSPQRGARTDTQYF
TGTGCCAGCAGCCCCCAGCGGGGGGCTCGCACAGATACGCAGTATTTT
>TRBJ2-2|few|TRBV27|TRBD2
CASLGLGNTGELFF
TGTGCCAGCCTGGGACTAGGCAACACCGGGGAGCTGTTTTTT
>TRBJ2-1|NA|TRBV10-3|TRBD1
CAISEDRGYNEQFF
TGTGCCATCAGTGAGGACAGGGGCTACAATGAGCAGTTCTTC
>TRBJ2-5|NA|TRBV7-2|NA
CASSPNGSGLQETQYF
TGTGCCAGCAGCCCTAACGGGTCTGGTTTGCAAGAGACCCAGTACTTC